This paragraph covers one TCR beta chain sequence. The target antigen is unknown. This record belongs to a study of identical twins. Study-level points and caveats: Among out-of-frame alpha sequences shared by twins, low generation probability occurred in excess. The models gave estimates that fell short of the out-of-frame TCR alpha sharing seen in monozygotic twins.

A universal primer site was created by template switching, with the cDNA bearing unique molecular identifiers. Using its own MiXCR run on the 5' RACE reads, TCRdb lists one record per CDR3 protein. The sample holds just over 450,000 distinct CDR3 sequences, approximately 15% seen once. These data were likewise used in another study, on yellow fever vaccine responses in identical twins.

The TCR comes from a woman aged 18-30 years in good health. Sequencing was carried out using CD4+ T cells sorted from blood.

The CDR3 coding sequence is TGTGCCAGCAGCTTCACCCTCACAGATACGCAGTATTTT. Its protein product is CASSFTLTDTQYF. This chain links TRBV7-6 with TRBJ2-3, with D unclear. This CDR3 has 13 residues. From germline, CDR1 is SGHVS and CDR2 FNYEAQ. Trimming cost V 3 bases and J 2 bases, with 6 bases left between them.